This T cell receptor (beta chain) appears in the sequencing data of a study of cytomegalovirus exposure and HLA in healthy donors. Study results and limitations: TCR beta chain V- and J-gene trimming was linked, in a later analysis, to a missense variant in DCLRE1C.

Amplification used 60 Vbeta primers and 13 Jbeta primers. Measured with immunoSEQ multiplex PCR; TCRdb has only the in-frame clones, and not every one. The repertoire has 120,000 to 150,000 clones, 60% to 85% of them found once; the top ten carry 1.8%. Germline V gene sequence: CDR1 SNHLY, CDR2 FYNNEI. Germline trimming cut 6 bases from V and 9 bases from J; bases unmatched to any gene: 11. The CDR3 extends over 15 amino acids. At the time of sampling, donors were nominally healthy, though unrecorded immune exposures were likely. In regard to this clone: The antigen remains undetermined.

Sequenced: PBMCs. The rearrangement links TRBV2 to TRBJ1-6, with TRBD1 identical over 7 bases. The receptor comes from a man aged 35-49 years in good health and CMV-seronegative. In nucleotides, the CDR3 is TGTGCCAGCAGAACAGGGGCCTCCGGTAGTTCACCCCTCCACTTT. Its protein product is CASRTGASGSSPLHF.